Only a few counts were recorded for the clone carrying this TCR beta chain. Its antigen is still unknown. The data are from a study of cytomegalovirus exposure and HLA in healthy donors. Points from the study as a whole: A later analysis associated roughly 15,000 TCR beta sequences with HLA alleles at a 0.05 false discovery rate. Rare TCR sequences predominated, though certain public TCRs were found in many donors. A list of about 160 TCR beta chains associated with cytomegalovirus was given.

The junction had 6 bases not matched to a gene; V was cut back by 0 bases and J by 2 bases. This CDR3 is 16 amino acids long. Germline CDR1 is MGHRA and CDR2 is YSYEKL. It was with 60 Vbeta and 13 Jbeta primers that the PCR ran. Assay: immunoSEQ multiplex PCR; the TCRdb copy retains only in-frame clones and omits some. The table lists more than 150,000 clones, roughly four fifths of them singletons. Each donor was nominally healthy when sampled (though unrecorded immune exposures were likely). The specimen sequenced was PBMCs. The sequence came from a man aged 45-65 years in good health and CMV-seronegative. V usage is TRBV4-1 and J usage is TRBJ2-7; 8 nucleotides line up with TRBD2. The CDR3: CASSQDAGLGTYEQYF. The DNA for the CDR3 is TGCGCCAGCAGCCAAGATGCGGGACTAGGGACCTACGAGCAGTACTTC.